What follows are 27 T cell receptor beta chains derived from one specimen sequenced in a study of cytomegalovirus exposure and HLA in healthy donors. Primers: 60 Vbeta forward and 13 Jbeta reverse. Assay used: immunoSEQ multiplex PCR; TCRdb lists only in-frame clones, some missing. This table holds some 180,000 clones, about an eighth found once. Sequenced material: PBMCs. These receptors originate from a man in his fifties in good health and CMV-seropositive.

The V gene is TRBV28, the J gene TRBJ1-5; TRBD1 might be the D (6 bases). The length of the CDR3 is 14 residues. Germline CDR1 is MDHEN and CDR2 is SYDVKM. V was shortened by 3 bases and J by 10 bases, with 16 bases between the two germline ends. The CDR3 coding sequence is TGTGCCAGCAGTTTGGGGGGCCGGGGGGGCCCCCAGCATTTT. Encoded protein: CASSLGGRGGPQHF.

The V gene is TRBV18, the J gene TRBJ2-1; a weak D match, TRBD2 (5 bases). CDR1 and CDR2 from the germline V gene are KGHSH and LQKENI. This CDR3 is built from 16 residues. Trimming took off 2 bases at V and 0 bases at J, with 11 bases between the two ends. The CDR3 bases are TGTGCCAGCTCACCAGTGAGGGTGAGCTCCTACAATGAGCAGTTCTTC. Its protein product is CASSPVRVSSYNEQFF.

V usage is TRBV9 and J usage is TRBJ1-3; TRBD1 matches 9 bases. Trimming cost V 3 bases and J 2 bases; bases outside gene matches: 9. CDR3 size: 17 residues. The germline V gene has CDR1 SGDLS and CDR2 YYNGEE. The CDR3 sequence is CASSGRMGQGAGNTIYF. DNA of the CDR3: TGTGCCAGCAGCGGGCGGATGGGACAGGGAGCTGGAAACACCATATATTTT.

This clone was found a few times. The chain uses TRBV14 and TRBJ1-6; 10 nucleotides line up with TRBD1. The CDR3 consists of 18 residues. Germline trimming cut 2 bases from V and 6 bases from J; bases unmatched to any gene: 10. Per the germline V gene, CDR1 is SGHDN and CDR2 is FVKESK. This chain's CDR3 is CASSQRGTGAFINSPLHF. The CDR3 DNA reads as TGTGCCAGCAGCCAACGGGGGACAGGGGCCTTCATTAATTCACCCCTCCACTTT.

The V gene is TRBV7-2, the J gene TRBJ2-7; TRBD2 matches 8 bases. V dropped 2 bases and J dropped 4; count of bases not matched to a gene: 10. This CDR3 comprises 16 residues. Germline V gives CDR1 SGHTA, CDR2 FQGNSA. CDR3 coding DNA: TGTGCCAGCAGCTTACGGGGGGGCAGGGGCGTTTACGAGCAGTACGTC. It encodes CASSLRGGRGVYEQYV.

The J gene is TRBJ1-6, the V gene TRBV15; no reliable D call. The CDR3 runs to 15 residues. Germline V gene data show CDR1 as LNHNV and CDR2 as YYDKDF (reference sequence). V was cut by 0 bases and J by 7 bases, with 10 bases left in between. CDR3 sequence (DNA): TGTGCCACCAGCAGAGAACAGACGGGGAATTCACCCCTCCACTTT. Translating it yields CATSREQTGNSPLHF.

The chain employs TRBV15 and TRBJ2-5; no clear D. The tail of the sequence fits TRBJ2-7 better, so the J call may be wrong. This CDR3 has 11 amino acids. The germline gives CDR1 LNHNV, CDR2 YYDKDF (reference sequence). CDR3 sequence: CATSNSYEQYF. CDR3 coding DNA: TGTGCCACCAGCAATTCCTACGAGCAGTACTTC.

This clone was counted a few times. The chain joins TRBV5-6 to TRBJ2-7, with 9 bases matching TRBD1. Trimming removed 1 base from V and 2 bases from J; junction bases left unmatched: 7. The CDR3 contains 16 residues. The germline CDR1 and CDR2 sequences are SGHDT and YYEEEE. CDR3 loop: CASSLLGTGSTYEQYV. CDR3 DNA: TGTGCCAGCAGCTTGTTGGGGACAGGGTCGACCTACGAGCAGTACGTC.

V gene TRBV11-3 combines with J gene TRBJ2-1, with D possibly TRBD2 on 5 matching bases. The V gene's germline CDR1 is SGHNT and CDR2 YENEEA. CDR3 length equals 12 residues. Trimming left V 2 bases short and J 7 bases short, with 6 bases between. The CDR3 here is CASSLKRNEQFF. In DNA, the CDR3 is TGTGCCAGCAGCTTAAAGCGGAATGAGCAGTTCTTC.

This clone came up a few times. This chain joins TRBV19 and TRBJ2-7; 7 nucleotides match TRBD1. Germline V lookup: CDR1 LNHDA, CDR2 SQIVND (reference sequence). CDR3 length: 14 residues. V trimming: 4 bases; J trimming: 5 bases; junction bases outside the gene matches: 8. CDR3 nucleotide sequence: TGTGCCAGTAGTACCTCGACAGGGTTGCACGAGCAGTACTTC. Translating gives CASSTSTGLHEQYF.

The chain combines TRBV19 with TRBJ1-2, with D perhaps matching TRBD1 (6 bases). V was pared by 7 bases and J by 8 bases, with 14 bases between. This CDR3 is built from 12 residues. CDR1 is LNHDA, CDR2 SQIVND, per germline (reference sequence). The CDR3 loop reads CASIPSGVGYTF. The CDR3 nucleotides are TGTGCCAGTATCCCCTCAGGGGTCGGCTACACCTTC. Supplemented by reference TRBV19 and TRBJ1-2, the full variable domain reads DGGITQSPKYLFRKEGQNVTLSCEQNLNHDAMYWYRQDPGQGLRLIYYSQIVNDFQKGDIAEGYSVSREKKESFPLTVTSAQKNPTAFYLCASIPSGVGYTFGSGTRLTVV.

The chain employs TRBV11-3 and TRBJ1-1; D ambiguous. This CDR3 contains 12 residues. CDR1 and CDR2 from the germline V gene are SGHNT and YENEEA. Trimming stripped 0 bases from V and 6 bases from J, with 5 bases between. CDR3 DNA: TGTGCCAGCAGCTTAGAGCAGGCTGAAGCTTTCTTT. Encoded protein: CASSLEQAEAFF.

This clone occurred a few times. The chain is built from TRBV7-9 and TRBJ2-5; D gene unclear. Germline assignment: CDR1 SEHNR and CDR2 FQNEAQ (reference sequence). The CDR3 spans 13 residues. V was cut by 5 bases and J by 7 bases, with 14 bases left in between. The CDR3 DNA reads TGTGCCAGCAGCCCCGGAACGACGGGGACCCAGTACTTC. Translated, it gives CASSPGTTGTQYF.

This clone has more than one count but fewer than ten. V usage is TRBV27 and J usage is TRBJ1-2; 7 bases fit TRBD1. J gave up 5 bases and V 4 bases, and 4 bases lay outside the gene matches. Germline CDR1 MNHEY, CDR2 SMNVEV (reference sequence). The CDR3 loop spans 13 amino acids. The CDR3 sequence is CASSSTGRYGYTF. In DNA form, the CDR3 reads TGTGCCAGCAGTTCGACAGGGAGGTATGGCTACACCTTC.

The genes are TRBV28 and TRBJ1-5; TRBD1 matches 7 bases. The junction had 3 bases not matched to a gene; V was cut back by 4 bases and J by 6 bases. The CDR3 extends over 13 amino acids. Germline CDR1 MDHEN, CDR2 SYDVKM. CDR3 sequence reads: CASSSQGSQPQHF. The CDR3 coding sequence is TGTGCCAGCAGTTCACAGGGGTCTCAGCCCCAGCATTTT.

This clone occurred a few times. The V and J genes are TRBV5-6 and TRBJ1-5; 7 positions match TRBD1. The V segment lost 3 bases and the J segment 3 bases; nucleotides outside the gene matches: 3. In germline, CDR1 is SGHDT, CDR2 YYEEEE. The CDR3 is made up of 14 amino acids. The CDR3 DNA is TGTGCCAGCAGCTCGACAGGGAACAATCAGCCCCAGCATTTT. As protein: CASSSTGNNQPQHF.

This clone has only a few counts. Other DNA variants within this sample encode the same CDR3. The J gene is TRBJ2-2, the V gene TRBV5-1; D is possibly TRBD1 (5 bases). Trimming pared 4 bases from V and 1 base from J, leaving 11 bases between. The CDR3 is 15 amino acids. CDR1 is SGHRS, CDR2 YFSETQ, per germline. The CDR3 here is CASSPRTGNTGELFF. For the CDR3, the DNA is TGCGCCAGCAGCCCCCGTACAGGGAACACCGGGGAGCTGTTTTTT. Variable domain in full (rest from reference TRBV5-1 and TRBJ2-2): KAGVTQTPRYLIKTRGQQVTLSCSPISGHRSVSWYQQTPGQGLQFLFEYFSETQRNKGNFPGRFSGRQFSNSRSEMNVSTLELGDSALYLCASSPRTGNTGELFFGEGSRLTVL.

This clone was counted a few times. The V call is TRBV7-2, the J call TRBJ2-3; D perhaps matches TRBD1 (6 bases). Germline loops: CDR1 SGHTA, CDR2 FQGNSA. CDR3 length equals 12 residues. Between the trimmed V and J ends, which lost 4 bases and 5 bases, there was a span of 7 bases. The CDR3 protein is CASSSQGDTQYF. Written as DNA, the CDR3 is TGTGCCAGCAGCTCACAGGGAGATACGCAGTATTTT.

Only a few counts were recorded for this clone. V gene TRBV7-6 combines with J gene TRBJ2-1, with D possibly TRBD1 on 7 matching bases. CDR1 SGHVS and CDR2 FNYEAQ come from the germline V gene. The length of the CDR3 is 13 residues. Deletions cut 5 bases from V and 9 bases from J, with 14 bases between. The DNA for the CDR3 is TGTGCCAGCAGCCCCTGGCAGGGGGGTGAGCAGTTCTTC. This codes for CASSPWQGGEQFF. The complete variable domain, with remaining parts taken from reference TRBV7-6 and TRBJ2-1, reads GAGVSQSPRYKVTKRGQDVALRCDPISGHVSLYWYRQALGQGPEFLTYFNYEAQQDKSGLPNDRFSAERPEGSISTLTIQRTEQRDSAMYRCASSPWQGGEQFFGPGTRLTVL.

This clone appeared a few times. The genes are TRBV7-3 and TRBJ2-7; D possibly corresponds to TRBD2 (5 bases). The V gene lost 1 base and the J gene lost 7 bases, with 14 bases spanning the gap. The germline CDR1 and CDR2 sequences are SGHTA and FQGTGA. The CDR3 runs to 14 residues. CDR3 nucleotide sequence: TGTGCCAGCAGCTTAATGGCTGAGGGTAAAGAGCAGTACTTC. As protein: CASSLMAEGKEQYF. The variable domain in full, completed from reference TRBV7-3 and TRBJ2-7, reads GAGVSQTPSNKVTEKGKYVELRCDPISGHTALYWYRQSLGQGPEFLIYFQGTGAADDSGLPNDRFFAVRPEGSVSTLKIQRTERGDSAVYLCASSLMAEGKEQYFGPGTRLTVT.

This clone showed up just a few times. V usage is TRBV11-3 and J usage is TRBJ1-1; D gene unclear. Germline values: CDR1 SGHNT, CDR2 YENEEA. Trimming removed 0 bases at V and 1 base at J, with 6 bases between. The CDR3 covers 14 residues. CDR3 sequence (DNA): TGTGCCAGCAGCTTAGATATGTCGAACACTGAAGCTTTCTTT. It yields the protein CASSLDMSNTEAFF.

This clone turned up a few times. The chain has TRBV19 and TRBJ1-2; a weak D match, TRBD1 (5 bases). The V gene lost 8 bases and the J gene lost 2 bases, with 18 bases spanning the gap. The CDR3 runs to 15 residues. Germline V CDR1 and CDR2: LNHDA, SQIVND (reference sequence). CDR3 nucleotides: TGTGCCAGTTATAGGGGAGGAGGGATAAACTATGGCTACACCTTC. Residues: CASYRGGGINYGYTF.

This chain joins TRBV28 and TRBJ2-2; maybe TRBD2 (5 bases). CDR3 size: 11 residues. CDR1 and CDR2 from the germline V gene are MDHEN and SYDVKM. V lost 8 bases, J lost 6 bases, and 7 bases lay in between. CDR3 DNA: TGTGCCAGCCTAGCCCCCGGGGAGCTGTTTTTT. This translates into CASLAPGELFF.

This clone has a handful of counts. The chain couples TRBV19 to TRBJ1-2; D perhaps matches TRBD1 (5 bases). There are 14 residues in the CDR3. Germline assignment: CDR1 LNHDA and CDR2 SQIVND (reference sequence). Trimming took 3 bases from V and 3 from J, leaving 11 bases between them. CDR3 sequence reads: CASSIGPQDYGYTF. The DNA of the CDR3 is TGTGCCAGTAGTATTGGTCCACAGGACTATGGCTACACCTTC.

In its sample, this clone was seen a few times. The CDR3 DNA is TGCGCCAGCAGCCAAGGCGGAGGGTCTGGAAACACCATATATTTT. The encoded protein is CASSQGGGSGNTIYF. The chain employs TRBV4-3 and TRBJ1-3; no clear D. This CDR3 region has 15 residues. Germline assignment: CDR1 LGHNA and CDR2 YSLEER. The V end lost 1 base, the J end lost 1 base, and 8 bases lay between the germline ends.

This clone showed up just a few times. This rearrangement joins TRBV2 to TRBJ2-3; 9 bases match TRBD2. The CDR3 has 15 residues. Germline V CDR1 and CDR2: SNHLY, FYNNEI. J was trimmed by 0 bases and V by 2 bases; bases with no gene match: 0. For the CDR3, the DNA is TGTGCCAGCAGTGAACTAGCGGGGAGCACAGATACGCAGTATTTT. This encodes CASSELAGSTDTQYF.

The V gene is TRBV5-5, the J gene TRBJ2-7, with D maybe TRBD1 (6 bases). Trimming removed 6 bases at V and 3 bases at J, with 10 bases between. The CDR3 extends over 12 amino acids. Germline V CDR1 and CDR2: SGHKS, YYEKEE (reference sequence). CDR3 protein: CASTTGNYEQYV. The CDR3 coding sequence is TGTGCCAGCACCACAGGGAACTACGAGCAGTACGTC.